This TCR beta chain was identified during a study of blood T cell repertoires in COVID-19 (TCRdb year 2020). As for the study more broadly: Collaborator samples came from the United States, Italy and Spain and covered acute and convalescent phases of COVID-19. The prospective study material was composed of cDNA or gDNA derived from T cells, B-cell-depleted T cells, or PBMCs. Deeply sampled blood TCRbeta repertoires from subjects exposed to, actively infected with, or recovered from COVID-19 were included in the dataset. A freely available public database, intended as a resource for researchers studying the immune response to SARS-CoV-2, is where the repertoires were released. Samples were obtained from the ongoing ImmuneRACE study (first 160 participants) and from about 1,300 subjects provided by 6 global collaborators. The sample metadata nearly always contained a de-identified subject ID, COVID-19 status, age in years and sex. HLA class I and class II types, where available, came from metadata supplied by the sample provider rather than from assay-based typing.

The collaborating institutions used their own protocols to collect whole blood in K2EDTA tubes. For TCRbeta analysis, collaborator samples were shipped as frozen whole blood, as isolated PBMCs, or as DNA extracted from either sample type. Study-wide findings and limitations: Clinical and demographic metadata were provided uncurated, with the amount varying by source and participant.

TCRbeta CDR3 regions were amplified from genomic DNA by means of the immunoSEQ Assay, a bias-controlled multiplex PCR. Under the source paper's analysis protocol: The number of nucleated cells in each sample was estimated by amplification of reference gene primers within the assay. Sequence reads were collapsed and filtered to measure the absolute abundance of every unique TCRbeta CDR3 rearrangement. For each sample, productive Simpson clonality was calculated as the square root of Simpson's diversity index over productive rearrangements. Imported from immuneACCESS, the table was reduced by TCRdb to in-frame sequences with V and J called. These copies leave out some clones; in studies compared against another copy, an unresolved V gene accounts for under half, and the cause of the remainder is not known. For V, J and clone size, that table is used; D and trimming come from the DNA. This sample comprises 95,000 to 100,000 clones, approximately 85% of them detected only once. The top ten clonotypes cover around 18% of the sample.

As regards this clone: No cognate antigen has been identified for it. Per-base qualities were not stored, and no clone one base away is much larger.

Specimen: peripheral blood. The origin of this receptor is a woman aged 80 or over with active or convalescent COVID-19.

The nucleotide sequence is given as TGTGCCAGCAGAGGGCAGGGGGATCAGCCCCAGCATTTT. The translation is CASRGQGDQPQHF. Recombination linked TRBV27 to TRBJ1-5, and TRBD1 matches 7 of the central bases. The cysteine opens and the phenylalanine closes a CDR3 of 13 amino acids. The DNA shown is the 39-base CDR3, in frame from base 1. V lost 6 bases and J lost 5 bases, and the count of bases not matched to a germline gene is 4. From a lookup of the germline V gene (reference sequence), CDR1 and CDR2 are MNHEY and SMNVEV.